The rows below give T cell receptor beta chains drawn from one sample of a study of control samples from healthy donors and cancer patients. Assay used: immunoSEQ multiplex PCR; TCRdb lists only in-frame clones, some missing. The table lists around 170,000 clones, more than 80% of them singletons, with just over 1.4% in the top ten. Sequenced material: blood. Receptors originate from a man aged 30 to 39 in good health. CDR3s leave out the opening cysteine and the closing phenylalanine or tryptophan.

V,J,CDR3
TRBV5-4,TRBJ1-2,ASSFSRTGGYT
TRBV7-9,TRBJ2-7,ASSSYRGRDEQY
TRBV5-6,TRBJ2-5,ASSLRLLAGGPQY
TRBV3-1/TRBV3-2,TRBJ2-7,ASSQDYTGSYEQY
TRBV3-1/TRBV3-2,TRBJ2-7,ASSRGGLGYEQY
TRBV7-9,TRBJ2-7,ASSLAGDYTSYEQY
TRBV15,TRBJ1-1,ATSPGTGRTEAF
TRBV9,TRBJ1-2,ASSPYSAGGEVYGYT
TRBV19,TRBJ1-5,ASSMGGGINQPQH
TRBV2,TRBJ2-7,ASSDRDYSYEQY
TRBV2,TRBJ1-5,ASSGQGTDHQPQH
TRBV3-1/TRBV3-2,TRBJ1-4,ASSAQGDRGWEKLF
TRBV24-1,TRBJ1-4,ATSDAGAKNEKLF
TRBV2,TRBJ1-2,ASSQGRDPFYYGYT
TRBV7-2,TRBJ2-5,ASSQGGAIRETQY
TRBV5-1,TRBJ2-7,ASSLASSYEQY
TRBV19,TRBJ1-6,ASSIGAGNSPLH
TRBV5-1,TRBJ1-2,ASSLEQGYGYT
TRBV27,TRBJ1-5,ASSPSRGGGNQPQH
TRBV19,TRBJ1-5,ASATGLQPQH
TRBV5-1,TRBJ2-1,ASSSNYGQGYNEQF
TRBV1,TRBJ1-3,TSSALWDNSGNTIY
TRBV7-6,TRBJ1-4,ASSLSEKLF
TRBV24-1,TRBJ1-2,ATSDQGVTGDKPRGKGYT